This TCR beta chain appears in the sequencing data of a study of blood T cell repertoires in COVID-19. Turning to the study itself: Collection of acute and convalescent COVID-19 samples took place in the United States, Italy and Spain. PBMCs, B-cell-depleted T cells, or T cells provided the cDNA or gDNA that made up the material.

The CDR3 is 14 amino acids. In the original analysis: Amplification from reference gene primers served as the basis for estimated nucleated cell counts. Here immunoSEQ multiplex PCR was the method, and the copy in TCRdb shows in-frame clones only, minus some. V and J calls and clone size are copied from that table; D and trimming were computed from the DNA. There are around 100,000 clones in the sample; roughly 85% occur only once, and roughly an eighth lies in the top ten. This TCR was recovered from a human donor in a cohort sampled during active COVID-19. This sequence joins TRBV21-1 and TRBJ1-6; no DNA check was done on the table's D call, TRBD1. TRBV21-1 is a recognized pseudogene. Material: peripheral blood. The CDR3 protein is CASSSGQGGSPLHF. The CDR3 bases are TGTGCCAGCAGCAGCGGGCAGGGGGGTTCACCCCTCCACTTT.